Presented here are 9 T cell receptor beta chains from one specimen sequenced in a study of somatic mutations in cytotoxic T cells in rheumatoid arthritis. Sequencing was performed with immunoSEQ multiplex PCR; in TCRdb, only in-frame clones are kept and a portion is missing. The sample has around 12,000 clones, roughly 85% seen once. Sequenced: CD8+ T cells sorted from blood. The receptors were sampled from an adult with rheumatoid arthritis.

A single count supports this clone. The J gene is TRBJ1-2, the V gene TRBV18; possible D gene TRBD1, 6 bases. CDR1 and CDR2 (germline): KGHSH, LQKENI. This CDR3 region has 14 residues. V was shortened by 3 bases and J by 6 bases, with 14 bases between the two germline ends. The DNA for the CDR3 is TGTGCCAGCTCACCGTGGACAGTGGTCGATGGCTACACCTTC. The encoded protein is CASSPWTVVDGYTF.

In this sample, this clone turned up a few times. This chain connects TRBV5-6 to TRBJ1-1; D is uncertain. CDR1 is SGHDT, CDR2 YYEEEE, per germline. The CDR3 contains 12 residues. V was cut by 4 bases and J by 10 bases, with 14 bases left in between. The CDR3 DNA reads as TGTGCCAGCAGCCCGGGTCCCGGTTCAGCTTTCTTT. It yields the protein CASSPGPGSAFF.

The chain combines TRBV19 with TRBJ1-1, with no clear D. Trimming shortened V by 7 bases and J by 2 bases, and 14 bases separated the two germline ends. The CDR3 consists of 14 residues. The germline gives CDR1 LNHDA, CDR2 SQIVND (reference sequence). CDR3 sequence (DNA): TGTGCCAGTACCCCTGGCAGAGAAAACACTGAAGCTTTCTTT. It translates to CASTPGRENTEAFF.

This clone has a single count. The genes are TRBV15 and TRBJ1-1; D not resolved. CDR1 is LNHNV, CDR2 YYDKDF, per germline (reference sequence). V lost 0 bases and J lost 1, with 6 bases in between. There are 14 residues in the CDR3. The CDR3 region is CATSRDYGNTEAFF. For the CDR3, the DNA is TGTGCCACCAGCAGAGATTACGGGAACACTGAAGCTTTCTTT.

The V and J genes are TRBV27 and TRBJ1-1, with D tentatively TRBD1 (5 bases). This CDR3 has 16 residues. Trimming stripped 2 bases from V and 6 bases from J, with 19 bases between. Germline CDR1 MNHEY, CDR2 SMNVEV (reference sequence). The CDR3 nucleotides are TGTGCCAGCAGTTTAACCGGGGGGTATGGGGCGTCTGAAGCTTTCTTT. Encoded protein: CASSLTGGYGASEAFF.

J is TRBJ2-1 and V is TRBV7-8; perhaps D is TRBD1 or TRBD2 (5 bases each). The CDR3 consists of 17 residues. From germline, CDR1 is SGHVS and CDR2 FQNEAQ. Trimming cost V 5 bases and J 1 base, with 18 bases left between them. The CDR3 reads CASSPSSGTPSYNEQFF. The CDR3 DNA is TGTGCCAGCAGCCCTTCCTCCGGGACGCCTTCCTACAATGAGCAGTTCTTC. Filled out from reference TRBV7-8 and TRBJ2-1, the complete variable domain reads GAGVSQSPRYKVAKRGQDVALRCDPISGHVSLFWYQQALGQGPEFLTYFQNEAQLDKSGLPSDRFFAERPEGSVSTLKIQRTQQEDSAVYLCASSPSSGTPSYNEQFFGPGTRLTVL.

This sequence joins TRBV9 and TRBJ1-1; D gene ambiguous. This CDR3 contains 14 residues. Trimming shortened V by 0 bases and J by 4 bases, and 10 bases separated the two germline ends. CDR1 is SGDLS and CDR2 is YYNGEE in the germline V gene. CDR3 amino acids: CASSVGDGVTEAFF. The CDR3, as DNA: TGTGCCAGCAGCGTAGGGGATGGGGTCACTGAAGCTTTCTTT.

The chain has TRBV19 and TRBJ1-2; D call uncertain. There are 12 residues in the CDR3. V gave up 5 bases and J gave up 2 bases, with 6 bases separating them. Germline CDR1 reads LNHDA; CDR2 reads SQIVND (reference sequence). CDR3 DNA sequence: TGTGCCAGTAGTGGGCAGAACTATGGCTACACCTTC. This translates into CASSGQNYGYTF.

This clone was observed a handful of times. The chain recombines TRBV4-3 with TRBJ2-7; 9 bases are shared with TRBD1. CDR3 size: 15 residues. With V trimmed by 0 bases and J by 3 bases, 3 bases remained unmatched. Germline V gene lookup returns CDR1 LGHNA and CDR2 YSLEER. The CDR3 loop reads CASSQERGQGYEQYF. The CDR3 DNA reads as TGCGCCAGCAGCCAAGAAAGGGGACAGGGCTACGAGCAGTACTTC.